The source of this T cell receptor beta chain is a study of blood T cells in healthy people across ages. The people who gave samples were healthy Caucasians from Russia, aged roughly 6 to 100. Investigators took approximately 9.4 milliliters of peripheral blood from every donor. A second about 6 to 12 cycle PCR used barcoded and J-beta primers. Every cDNA was tagged by a template-switch adaptor with 12 random nucleotides. Each CDR3 protein is one row after TCRdb ran MiXCR on the 5' RACE reads. This table holds 630,000 or so distinct CDR3 sequences, about 30% found once. Trimming cost V 4 bases and J 1 base, with 7 bases left between them. Germline V gene data show CDR1 as DFQATT and CDR2 as SNEGSKA (reference sequence). The CDR3 has 12 amino acids.

Sequences were obtained from blood. The receptor was derived from a woman at least 80 years old in good health. This chain connects TRBV20-1 to TRBJ1-1; no definite D call. The CDR3 reads CSAIPGNTEAFF. For the CDR3, the DNA is TGCAGTGCTATCCCCGGGAACACTGAAGCTTTCTTT.